This T cell receptor (beta chain) emerged from a study of patients and donors after allogeneic stem cell transplantation. TCRdb passed the RT-PCR reads through MiXCR, listing each CDR3 protein once. This table has more than 150,000 distinct CDR3 sequences, around 41% appearing once. This CDR3 has 17 amino acids. Germline V gene lookup returns CDR1 MDHEN and CDR2 SYDVKM. V was trimmed by 8 bases and J by 2 bases, leaving 22 bases between them. The gene calls are TRBV28 and TRBJ1-5; D might be TRBD1 (5 bases). Sequencing used blood, either unsorted or a sorted T cell fraction (not recorded which). This receptor was identified in a human donor who was either an allogeneic HSCT recipient or a stem cell or donor lymphocyte infusion donor (not recorded which). It is not recorded whose cells these are; they may come from a transplant donor. CDR3 in amino acids: CASGTYSGGLGNQPQHF. CDR3 coding DNA: TGTGCCAGCGGGACTTATTCCGGGGGGTTGGGCAATCAGCCCCAGCATTTT.